This paragraph covers one T cell receptor (beta chain) sequence. The antigen is undetermined. J was trimmed by 7 bases and V by 1 base; bases with no gene match: 7. Looked up from germline, CDR1 is SGHKS and CDR2 is YYEKEE (reference sequence). The CDR3 consists of 15 residues. Here immunoSEQ multiplex PCR was the method, and the copy in TCRdb shows in-frame clones only, minus some. This sample has approximately 38,000 clones, with around 82% found just once. This sample is part of a study of OX40 agonist ivuxolimab in advanced cancers. Study observations and caveats: A proportion of nonresponders additionally exhibited low normalized T-cell clonal expansion. The study did not work out the antigen specificity of the expanded peripheral T cells. Averaging showed that CD8+ T cells had more expanded clones than CD4+ did.

The specimen was CD4+ or CD8+ T cells sorted from blood, collected in a trial of the OX40 agonist ivuxolimab. The chain couples TRBV5-5 to TRBJ1-4, with 7 bases lining up with TRBD1. This TCR derives from an adult with an advanced solid tumor such as melanoma, head and neck, liver or kidney cancer. In nucleotides, the CDR3 is TGTGCCAGCAGCTTGCGGGACAGAGGATCTGAAAAACTGTTTTTT. Translated, it gives CASSLRDRGSEKLFF. Looking up the rest from reference TRBV5-5 and TRBJ1-4 gives the full variable domain: DAGVTQSPTHLIKTRGQQVTLRCSPISGHKSVSWYQQVLGQGPQFIFQYYEKEERGRGNFPDRFSARQFPNYSSELNVNALLLGDSALYLCASSLRDRGSEKLFFGSGTQLSVL.